This T cell receptor beta chain came from a study of tumor-infiltrating lymphocytes in primary liver carcinoma. Study overall: The tumors ranged from roughly 4.2 to 11 cm across and fell within stage T1-T3 N0M0. About 3.5 to 8 million productive TCRbeta reads were obtained from the samples, with similar numbers across tissue types.

On this clonotype itself: One end of the junction does not line up with germline, which may come from a read error.

Germline V gives CDR1 SEHNR, CDR2 FQNEAQ (reference sequence). The CDR3 sequence is 12 residues long. cDNA specific to TCR beta was made from approximately 500 ng of total RNA, with a constant-region primer employed for priming. For TCR beta, libraries were produced by three nested multiplex PCR rounds using slightly modified ARM-PCR. In the first two PCR rounds, TRBV1-TRBV30 forward primers were paired with a C-beta reverse primer, and each round lasted around 10 cycles. TCRdb re-derived calls from the multiplex PCR reads in MiXCR, one entry per CDR3 protein. The sample has fewer than 400,000 distinct CDR3 sequences, nearly 60% seen once. The source of the blood RNA was unsorted whole blood, and germline DNA was extracted as well.

Sequenced: peripheral blood. The chain links TRBV7-9 to TRBJ2-7; D perhaps matches TRBD2 (5 bases). The TCR sequence derives from a woman aged 25 to 39 with primary liver carcinoma and hepatitis B virus infection. The CDR3 DNA follows: TGTGCCAGCAGTCGGGGAACCTATGAGCAGTACTTC. This encodes CASSRGTYEQYF.